This T cell receptor beta chain came from a study of shared T cell receptors in the human thymus (TCRdb year 2021). Concerning the study at large: The study examined how self-reactive, shared T-cell receptor alpha chains are generated in the human thymus.

Trimming removed 3 bases from V and 5 bases from J, leaving 17 bases between the germline ends. Taken from cysteine to phenylalanine, the CDR3 has 15 residues. Only the CDR3 DNA is retained, 45 bases long and in frame from the first base. CDR1 and CDR2 are read off the germline V gene as MDHEN and SYDVKM. A note on this clone: Its antigen is currently not known. The sample holds no much larger clone one base away, and base qualities are not on file.

To prepare the library, the immunoSEQ multiplex PCR assay was applied. Entries here come from immuneACCESS through TCRdb and include only in-frame sequences with V and J called. Some clones fail to appear in such tables; in the studies checked, an unresolved V gene covers under half of the shortfall, and the cause of the remainder is unknown. The sample table contains more than 550,000 clones; only one count was recorded for approximately 83% of them. The ten largest clones take up 0.008% to 0.011% of the sample. The sample was also linked to a second study, of human thymus T cells. The second source states: Immunologically healthy infants undergoing open corrective cardiac surgery for congenital heart defects in Finland were used as donors. Thymus tissue was collected as surgical resects that were removed during corrective cardiac surgery. Biased V and J gene segment usage appeared to be present in both thymic and peripheral blood repertoires. The related research found that thymic TCR repertoires overlapped highly between unrelated individuals. The study described the TCR alpha and beta repertoires in fewer than 10 infant thymus samples and four matching peripheral blood samples. Donor ages ranging from about 7 to 250 days were recorded, and a handful of male and a couple of female infants were included in the cohort. Thymocytes were freed from the tissue by mechanical means and kept at -70 degrees C as pellets of roughly 8.5-31 million cells. A QIAsymphony instrument was used to extract genomic DNA from frozen cell pellets. The immunoSEQ multiplex PCR assay was used to amplify the TCRB and TCRAD loci from a standardized quantity of quality-controlled genomic DNA. Amplicons spanned the V(D)J region at a length sufficient to cover the CDR3 and identify V and J genes. The commercial immunoSEQ service was used to sequence amplicons on an Illumina platform. Corrections for primer bias and sequencing errors followed previously described methods, while TCRAD and TCRB definitions were based on the IMGT database. immunoSEQ Analyzer 3.0 and VDJTools were used for repertoire analysis, which covered basic statistics, V/J segment usage, diversity estimates, rarefaction and pairwise overlap. To estimate diversity, the Chao1, ChaoE, Efron-Thisted, Shannon and inverse Simpson indices were applied, and diversity was also estimated on datasets down-sampled to the smallest sample. Repertoire overlap was determined by strict matching of CDR3 nucleotide sequence, V gene and J gene, and Jaccard-based multidimensional scaling clustering was applied. On average, thymus samples gave about 750,000 unique TCRB clonotypes, whereas blood samples gave about 84,000.

The sequence derives from a girl in the first two years of life with a congenital heart defect. Donor details come from another sample of the same person, matched by shared clones. This chain is built from TRBV28 and TRBJ2-7; perhaps TRBD1 is the D gene, with 6 bases matching. Sequencing input: thymocytes. CDR3 region: CASSFIGGDRDEQYF. The base sequence is TGTGCCAGCAGTTTTATAGGGGGAGACAGAGACGAGCAGTACTTC.